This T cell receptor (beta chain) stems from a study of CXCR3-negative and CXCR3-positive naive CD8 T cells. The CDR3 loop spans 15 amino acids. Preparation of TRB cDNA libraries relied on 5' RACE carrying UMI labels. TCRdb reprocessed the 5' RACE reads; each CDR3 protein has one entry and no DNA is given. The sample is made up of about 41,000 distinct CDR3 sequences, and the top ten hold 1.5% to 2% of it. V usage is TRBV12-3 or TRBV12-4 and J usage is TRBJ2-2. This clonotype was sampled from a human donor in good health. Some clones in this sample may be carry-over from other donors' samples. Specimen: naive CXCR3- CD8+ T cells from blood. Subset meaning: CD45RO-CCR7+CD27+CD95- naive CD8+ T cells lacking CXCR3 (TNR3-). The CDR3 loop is CASSFGGPNTGELFF.